Listed here are 18 T cell receptor beta chains from one sample, sequenced in a study of shared clonotypes between healthy human individuals. Using immunoSEQ multiplex PCR, the repertoire was profiled, and TCRdb retains in-frame clones only, with some absent. The sample lists approximately 1.4 million clones, about 98% seen once, with roughly 0.42% in the top ten. Sequenced input: naive CD4+ T cells sorted from blood. Subset: CD45RA+ positively selected. The source of these receptors is a young man in good health.

This clone was observed a single time. The rearrangement links TRBV5-4 to TRBJ2-2, with 9 bases aligning to TRBD1. Losses at the gene ends were 3 bases for V and 3 bases for J; bases not matched to a gene: 9. The CDR3 contains 17 residues. Per the germline V gene, CDR1 is SGHNT and CDR2 is YYREEE (reference sequence). The CDR3 DNA sequence: TGTGCCAGCAGCTCGAGAGTTCGGACAGGGGACACCGGGGAGCTGTTTTTT. It translates to CASSSRVRTGDTGELFF.

This chain joins TRBV19 and TRBJ2-3; D ambiguous. V was trimmed by 3 bases and J by 1 base, leaving 11 bases between them. Germline V gene data show CDR1 as LNHDA and CDR2 as SQIVND (reference sequence). This CDR3 region has 15 residues. CDR3 bases: TGTGCCAGTAGTATGACAAACCTAGGCACAGATACGCAGTATTTT. This sequence encodes CASSMTNLGTDTQYF.

The rearrangement links TRBV29-1 to TRBJ2-5; D unresolved. The germline gives CDR1 SQVTM, CDR2 ANQGSEA. Trimming took off 4 bases at V and 4 bases at J, with 10 bases between the two ends. The CDR3 has 12 residues. This CDR3 reads CSVVIVRETQYF. The CDR3 DNA sequence: TGCAGCGTTGTTATAGTTCGAGAGACCCAGTACTTC. The full variable domain, completed using reference TRBV29-1 and TRBJ2-5, is SAVISQKPSRDICQRGTSLTIQCQVDSQVTMMFWYRQQPGQSLTLIATANQGSEATYESGFVIDKFPISRPNLTFSTLTVSNMSPEDSSIYLCSVVIVRETQYFGPGTRLLVL.

This chain connects TRBV30 to TRBJ1-2; 8 bases are a match to TRBD1. This CDR3 is built from 14 residues. Germline V CDR1 and CDR2: GTSNPN, SVGIG (reference sequence). V was pared by 4 bases and J by 8 bases, with 12 bases of the junction left unmatched. DNA for the CDR3: TGTGCCTGGACCGAACTCGGACAGGGTGACGGCTACACCTTC. Translating it yields CAWTELGQGDGYTF.

The rearrangement uses TRBV12-5 and TRBJ2-2, with D tentatively TRBD1 (6 bases). Germline CDR1 LGHNT, CDR2 FRNRAP. This CDR3 is 17 amino acids long. Trimming removed 7 bases from V and 4 bases from J, with 22 bases in between. CDR3 sequence: CASATYWQGRFTGELFF. The CDR3 DNA sequence: TGTGCTAGTGCTACCTATTGGCAGGGGAGATTCACCGGGGAGCTGTTTTTT.

The chain employs TRBV28 and TRBJ2-7, with 8 positions matching TRBD1. With V trimmed by 4 bases and J by 5 bases, 10 bases remained unmatched. The CDR3 covers 15 residues. CDR1 is MDHEN, CDR2 SYDVKM, per germline. The CDR3 reads CASSYTGGLSHEQYF. In DNA form, the CDR3 reads TGTGCCAGCAGTTATACAGGGGGTCTGTCTCACGAGCAGTACTTC.

The V call is TRBV10-3, the J call TRBJ1-4; D is ambiguous. The CDR3 runs to 12 residues. The germline gives CDR1 ENHRY, CDR2 SYGVKD. Trimming pared 0 bases from V and 6 bases from J, leaving 2 bases between. CDR3 nucleotides: TGTGCCATCAGTGAGTCCGATGAAAAACTGTTTTTT. Translated, it gives CAISESDEKLFF.

The chain has TRBV6-1 and TRBJ2-1; D remains ambiguous. The length of the CDR3 is 13 residues. Looked up from germline, CDR1 is MNHNS and CDR2 is SASEGT. V was cut by 2 bases and J by 6 bases, with 8 bases left in between. CDR3 protein: CASSEWSGNEQFF. For the CDR3, the DNA is TGTGCCAGCAGTGAATGGAGTGGCAATGAGCAGTTCTTC.

The V gene is TRBV4-1, the J gene TRBJ2-1; weak D call: TRBD2 (6 bases). Germline CDR1 reads MGHRA; CDR2 reads YSYEKL. The CDR3 consists of 15 residues. V lost 1 base and J lost 5, with 12 bases in between. The DNA of the CDR3 is TGCGCCAGCAGCCAAGTGGGGGGAGTCGACAATGAGCAGTTCTTC. Translated: CASSQVGGVDNEQFF.

The J gene is TRBJ1-5, the V gene TRBV7-9, with 7 bases that match TRBD1. Germline CDR1 is SEHNR and CDR2 is FQNEAQ (reference sequence). With V trimmed by 3 bases and J by 3 bases, 5 bases remained unmatched. CDR3 size: 15 residues. The CDR3 reads CASSFQGGDNQPQHF. In nucleotides, the CDR3 is TGTGCCAGCAGCTTCCAGGGGGGAGACAATCAGCCCCAGCATTTT. Looking up the rest from reference TRBV7-9 and TRBJ1-5 gives the full variable domain: DTGVSQNPRHKITKRGQNVTFRCDPISEHNRLYWYRQTLGQGPEFLTYFQNEAQLEKSRLLSDRFSAERPKGSFSTLEIQRTEQGDSAMYLCASSFQGGDNQPQHFGDGTRLSIL.

The chain has TRBV19 and TRBJ2-2; D is unresolved. The germline gives CDR1 LNHDA, CDR2 SQIVND (reference sequence). Between the trimmed V and J ends, which lost 8 bases and 2 bases, there was a span of 9 bases. CDR3 length: 13 residues. The CDR3: CASCIANTGELFF. In nucleotides, the CDR3 is TGTGCCAGTTGCATAGCTAACACCGGGGAGCTGTTTTTT.

The genes are TRBV9 and TRBJ1-2; D is uncertain. Germline V gene sequence: CDR1 SGDLS, CDR2 YYNGEE. The CDR3 is 15 amino acids. V dropped 4 bases and J dropped 6 bases, with 19 bases sitting between them. The CDR3 DNA follows: TGTGCCAGCAGCCAAAGCCGGGCCCTGGGAAATGGCTACACCTTC. It encodes CASSQSRALGNGYTF.

The chain couples TRBV7-6 to TRBJ2-5, with 7 nucleotides matching TRBD1. CDR3 length: 16 residues. V gave up 7 bases and J gave up 5 bases; unmatched junction bases: 16. The V gene's germline CDR1 is SGHVS and CDR2 FNYEAQ. The CDR3: CASTINQGDSWETQYF. CDR3 DNA: TGTGCCAGCACCATTAATCAGGGGGACAGTTGGGAGACCCAGTACTTC.

This chain connects TRBV10-1 to TRBJ2-3; TRBD2 matches 11 bases. The germline gives CDR1 WNHNN, CDR2 SYGVQD (reference sequence). Unmatched junction bases numbered 3, after V lost 6 bases and J lost 4 bases. This CDR3 has 14 residues. The CDR3 is CASRTSGNPDTQYF. In DNA form, the CDR3 reads TGCGCCAGCAGGACTAGCGGGAACCCAGATACGCAGTATTTT.

V gene TRBV4-1 combines with J gene TRBJ2-1; TRBD2 agrees at 8 bases. The CDR3 length is 16 residues. Trimming at V came to 3 bases and at J to 9 bases, leaving 13 bases not matched to a gene. Looked up from germline, CDR1 is MGHRA and CDR2 is YSYEKL. The CDR3 protein is CASSQPLADKGSEQFF. As DNA, the CDR3 is TGCGCCAGCAGCCAGCCACTAGCGGACAAAGGGAGTGAGCAGTTCTTC.

The chain is built from TRBV29-1 and TRBJ2-5; 10 nucleotides line up with TRBD1. This CDR3 is 15 amino acids long. CDR1 and CDR2 from the germline V gene are SQVTM and ANQGSEA. V lost 4 bases and J lost 2; bases outside the gene matches: 7. For the CDR3, the DNA is TGCAGCGTTGGGAGGGACAGGGGCCTTCAAGAGACCCAGTACTTC. Amino acid sequence: CSVGRDRGLQETQYF. Full variable domain (remainder filled in from reference TRBV29-1 and TRBJ2-5): SAVISQKPSRDICQRGTSLTIQCQVDSQVTMMFWYRQQPGQSLTLIATANQGSEATYESGFVIDKFPISRPNLTFSTLTVSNMSPEDSSIYLCSVGRDRGLQETQYFGPGTRLLVL.

This chain links TRBV18 with TRBJ2-1, with D unresolved. CDR3 length: 14 amino acids. Germline V gene data show CDR1 as KGHSH and CDR2 as LQKENI. The ends were cut back, 3 bases at V and 8 bases at J, with 14 bases in the middle. The CDR3 region has the DNA TGTGCCAGCTCACCGCTCGAGGACGGACATGAGCAGTTCTTC. It yields the protein CASSPLEDGHEQFF.

This chain links TRBV4-1 with TRBJ2-5; D is perhaps TRBD1 (6 bases). Trimming cost V 0 bases and J 1 base, with 9 bases left between them. Germline V gene sequence: CDR1 MGHRA, CDR2 YSYEKL. This CDR3 is 15 amino acids long. Written as DNA, the CDR3 is TGCGCCAGCAGCCAAGATAACAGGGCCCAAGAGACCCAGTACTTC. The encoded protein is CASSQDNRAQETQYF.